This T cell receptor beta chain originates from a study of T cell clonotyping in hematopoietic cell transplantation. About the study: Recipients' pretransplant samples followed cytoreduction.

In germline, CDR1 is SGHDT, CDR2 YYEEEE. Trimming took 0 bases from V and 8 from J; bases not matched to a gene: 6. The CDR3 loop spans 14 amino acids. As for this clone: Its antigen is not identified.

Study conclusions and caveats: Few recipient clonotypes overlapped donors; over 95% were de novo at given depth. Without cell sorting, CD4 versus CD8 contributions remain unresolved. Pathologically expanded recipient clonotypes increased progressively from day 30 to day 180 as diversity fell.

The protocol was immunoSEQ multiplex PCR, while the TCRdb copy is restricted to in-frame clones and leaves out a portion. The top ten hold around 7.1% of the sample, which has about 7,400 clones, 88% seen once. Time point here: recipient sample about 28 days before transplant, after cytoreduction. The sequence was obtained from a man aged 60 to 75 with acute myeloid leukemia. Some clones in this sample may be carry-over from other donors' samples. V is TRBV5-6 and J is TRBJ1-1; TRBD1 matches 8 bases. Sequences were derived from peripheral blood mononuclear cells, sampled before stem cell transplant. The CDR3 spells CASSLVGTGVEAFF. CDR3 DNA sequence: TGTGCCAGCAGCTTGGTCGGGACAGGCGTCGAAGCTTTCTTT. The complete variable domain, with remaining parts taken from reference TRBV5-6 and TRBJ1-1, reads DAGVTQSPTHLIKTRGQQVTLRCSPKSGHDTVSWYQQALGQGPQFIFQYYEEEERQRGNFPDRFSGHQFPNYSSELNVNALLLGDSALYLCASSLVGTGVEAFFGQGTRLTVV.